This T cell receptor beta chain was recovered during a study of T cell repertoires in cytomegalovirus infection. As for the study in general: CMV epitopes used comprised recently identified HLA-C-restricted ones and well-studied HLA-B-restricted ones. Both CMV infection and a matching HLA type were indicated by public TCR beta signatures.

As for this clonotype: Its antigen is unidentified.

Via MiXCR, TCRdb re-called the reads, giving one row per CDR3 protein. The repertoire holds approximately 990,000 distinct CDR3 sequences, with roughly 31% as singletons. Study-level findings and limits: The cumulative frequency of public TCR beta families identified carriers of CMV plus the relevant HLA. HLA-C-restricted CMV clonotypes gave the most frequent clonotype in two of eight donors.

Trimming pared 1 base from V and 3 bases from J, leaving 9 bases between. CDR3 length: 14 residues. The V gene's germline CDR1 is SEHNR and CDR2 FQNEAQ (reference sequence). The rearrangement links TRBV7-9 to TRBJ2-5, with a possible D match to TRBD1 (5 bases). The source of this sequence is a human donor in good health (CMV status not recorded). Some clones in this sample may be carry-over from other donors' samples. The starting material was cultured CD8+ T cells from PBMCs, obtained from culture after CMV antigen stimulation. CDR3 in amino acids: CASSLGGTKETQYF. The CDR3 region has the DNA TGTGCCAGCAGCTTAGGGGGCACGAAAGAGACCCAGTACTTC.